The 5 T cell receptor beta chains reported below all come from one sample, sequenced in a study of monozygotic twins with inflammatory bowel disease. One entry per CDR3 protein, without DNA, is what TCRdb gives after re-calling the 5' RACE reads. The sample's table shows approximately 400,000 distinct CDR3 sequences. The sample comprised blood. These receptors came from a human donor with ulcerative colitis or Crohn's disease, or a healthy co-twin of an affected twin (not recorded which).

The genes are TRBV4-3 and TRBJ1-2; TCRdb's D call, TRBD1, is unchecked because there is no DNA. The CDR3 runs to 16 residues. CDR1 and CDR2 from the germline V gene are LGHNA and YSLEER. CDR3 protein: CASSQDRVSGGYGYTF.

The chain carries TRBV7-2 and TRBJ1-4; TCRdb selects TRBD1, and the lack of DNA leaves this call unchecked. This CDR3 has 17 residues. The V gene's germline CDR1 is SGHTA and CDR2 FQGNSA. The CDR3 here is CASSSWGSPGANEKLFF.

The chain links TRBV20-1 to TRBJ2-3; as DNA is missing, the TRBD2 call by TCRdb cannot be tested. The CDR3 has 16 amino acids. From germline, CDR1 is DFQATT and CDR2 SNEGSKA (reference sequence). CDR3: CSARDLASGVTDTQYF.

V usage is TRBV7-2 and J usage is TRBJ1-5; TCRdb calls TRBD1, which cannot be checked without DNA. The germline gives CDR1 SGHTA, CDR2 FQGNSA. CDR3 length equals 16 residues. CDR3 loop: CASSPPGQRVGQPQHF.

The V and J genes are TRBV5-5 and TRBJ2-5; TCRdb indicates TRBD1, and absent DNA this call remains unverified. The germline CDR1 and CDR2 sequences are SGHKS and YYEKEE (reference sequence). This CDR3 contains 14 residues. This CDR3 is CASSLGVLAETQYF.